The TCR beta chain described here comes from a study of blood T cell repertoires in COVID-19. Whole-study context: COVID-19 samples from acute and convalescent phases originated in the United States, Italy and Spain.

As handled by the study authors: Reference gene primer amplification yielded estimated nucleated cell counts. The data were produced by immunoSEQ multiplex PCR, yet TCRdb's version contains in-frame clones alone and is incomplete. That table is the source of V, J and clone size, and D and trimming were worked out from the DNA. This table holds under 200,000 clones, approximately 79% found once. The CDR3 is 12 residues long. Germline V gene sequence: CDR1 GTSNPN, CDR2 SVGIG (reference sequence). Between the trimmed V and J ends, which lost 2 bases and 6 bases, there was a span of 9 bases. V is TRBV30 and J is TRBJ2-3, with a possible D match to TRBD2 (5 bases). Sequences were obtained from peripheral blood. The TCR originated in a woman in her sixties or seventies with COVID-19, enrolled during active disease. CDR3 nucleotide sequence: TGTGCCTGGAGTTTATTAGCGGATACGCAGTATTTT. As protein: CAWSLLADTQYF.